This entry lists 15 T cell receptor beta chains sequenced from one sample in a study of T cells after posttransplantation cyclophosphamide. Only in-frame clones appear in the TCRdb table, and some are missing; sequencing was by immunoSEQ multiplex PCR. The sample shows more than 30,000 clones, none of them appearing just once. The sample consisted of PBMCs. Every receptor here comes from a girl aged 10-17 years in good health, CMV-negative, and a related stem cell transplant donor.

This clone was recorded at least ten times. The chain combines TRBV19 with TRBJ1-2; TRBD1 might be the D (5 bases). The V end lost 3 bases, the J end lost 4 bases, and 18 bases lay between the germline ends. CDR3 size: 16 residues. The germline V gene has CDR1 LNHDA and CDR2 SQIVND (reference sequence). CDR3 in amino acids: CASSMGHSRWGYGYTF. DNA of the CDR3: TGTGCCAGTAGTATGGGGCACAGCCGTTGGGGCTATGGCTACACCTTC.

This clone was counted many times. V gene TRBV10-3 combines with J gene TRBJ1-5, with D possibly being TRBD1 (5 bases). The ends were cut back, 5 bases at V and 3 bases at J, with 11 bases in the middle. Per germline, CDR1 ENHRY and CDR2 SYGVKD. The CDR3 totals 14 residues. This CDR3 reads CAISQAGYNQPQHF. CDR3 bases: TGTGCCATCAGTCAAGCAGGGTACAATCAGCCCCAGCATTTT.

This chain uses TRBV6-4 with TRBJ2-2; D might be TRBD1 (6 bases). Trimming shortened V by 6 bases and J by 5 bases, and 10 bases separated the two germline ends. Germline V gene sequence: CDR1 MRHNA, CDR2 SNTAGT. This CDR3 is built from 13 residues. In nucleotides, the CDR3 is TGTGCCAGCAGCCAGACAGGAACCGGGGAGCTGTTTTTT. This encodes CASSQTGTGELFF.

The chain has TRBV11-2 and TRBJ2-3; D unclear. The V gene's germline CDR1 is SGHAT and CDR2 FQNNGV. V was clipped by 2 bases and J by 5 bases, with 2 bases between them. The CDR3 has 11 amino acids. CDR3 in amino acids: CASSLRDTQYF. CDR3 sequence (DNA): TGTGCCAGCAGCTTACGAGATACGCAGTATTTT.

This clone has ten or more counts. The chain couples TRBV6-1 to TRBJ1-5, with D perhaps matching TRBD1 (5 bases). The CDR3 loop spans 15 amino acids. V was trimmed by 2 bases and J by 6 bases, leaving 14 bases between them. CDR1 is MNHNS and CDR2 is SASEGT in the germline V gene. CDR3 sequence reads: CASSEIGGTGQPQHF. CDR3 in DNA: TGTGCCAGCAGTGAAATCGGGGGGACGGGTCAGCCCCAGCATTTT.

This clone occurred many times. V usage is TRBV2 and J usage is TRBJ1-4, with a tentative D call TRBD1 (5 bases). Deletions cut 6 bases from V and 8 bases from J, with 19 bases between. Looked up from germline, CDR1 is SNHLY and CDR2 is FYNNEI. The CDR3 runs 15 residues. The CDR3 nucleotides are TGTGCCAGCAGCGCCACAGGTACCATAGGGGAAAAACTGTTTTTT. Amino acids: CASSATGTIGEKLFF.

This clone was seen ten or more times. V gene TRBV2 combines with J gene TRBJ1-2; TRBD1 is a possible D gene (6 bases). Trimming took off 6 bases at V and 1 base at J, with 6 bases between the two ends. CDR1 is SNHLY, CDR2 FYNNEI, per germline. CDR3 length equals 12 residues. The CDR3 protein is CASRGHNYGYTF. DNA of the CDR3: TGTGCCAGCAGGGGACATAACTATGGCTACACCTTC. The full variable domain, completed using reference TRBV2 and TRBJ1-2, is EPEVTQTPSHQVTQMGQEVILRCVPISNHLYFYWYRQILGQKVEFLVSFYNNEISEKSEIFDDQFSVERPDGSNFTLKIRSTKLEDSAMYFCASRGHNYGYTFGSGTRLTVV.

The V gene is TRBV10-3, the J gene TRBJ2-5; 10 nucleotides align to TRBD1. The J call could be wrong; TRBJ2-7 is a better fit for the DNA end. CDR1 is ENHRY, CDR2 SYGVKD, per germline. This CDR3 has 12 residues. The CDR3 DNA is TGTGCCATCAGCGGGACAGGGGCCGAGCAGTACTTC. It is translated as CAISGTGAEQYF.

This chain connects TRBV30 to TRBJ1-5; 9 bases align to TRBD1. Germline V gives CDR1 GTSNPN, CDR2 SVGIG (reference sequence). CDR3 size: 13 residues. The junction had 2 bases not matched to a gene; V was cut back by 2 bases and J by 6 bases. CDR3 region: CAWSLTGGQPQHF. The CDR3 nucleotides are TGTGCCTGGAGTCTGACAGGGGGTCAGCCCCAGCATTTT.

This clone was seen at least ten times. The chain joins TRBV19 to TRBJ1-4; 7 nucleotides line up with TRBD1. Looked up from germline, CDR1 is LNHDA and CDR2 is SQIVND (reference sequence). This CDR3 has 14 amino acids. Losses at the gene ends were 2 bases for V and 7 bases for J; bases not matched to a gene: 4. The CDR3 region is CASSIRGPIEKLFF. Written as DNA, the CDR3 is TGTGCCAGTAGTATAAGGGGGCCTATTGAAAAACTGTTTTTT.

This chain joins TRBV27 and TRBJ2-3; the D is unclear. Trimming removed 5 bases from V and 3 bases from J, with 6 bases in between. CDR1 and CDR2 from the germline V gene are MNHEY and SMNVEV (reference sequence). This CDR3 region has 12 residues. The CDR3 DNA reads as TGTGCCAGCAGTACATGGACAGATACGCAGTATTTT. This sequence encodes CASSTWTDTQYF.

In this sample, this clone turned up a few times. The chain has TRBV2 and TRBJ2-5; 12 bases are a match to TRBD2. The V segment lost 6 bases and the J segment 6 bases; nucleotides outside the gene matches: 11. CDR1 SNHLY and CDR2 FYNNEI come from the germline V gene. CDR3 length equals 16 residues. The CDR3 loop reads CASRASSGGARKTQYF. The CDR3 nucleotides read TGTGCCAGCAGAGCCTCTAGCGGGGGGGCCCGGAAGACCCAGTACTTC.

The J gene is TRBJ2-1, the V gene TRBV6-5; 8 nucleotides align to TRBD2. The germline V gene encodes CDR1 MNHEY and CDR2 SVGAGI. The CDR3 covers 16 residues. V lost 0 bases to trimming and J lost 7 bases; unmatched junction nucleotides: 8. The CDR3: CASSYSINSGVNEQFF. The CDR3 coding sequence is TGTGCCAGCAGTTACTCGATAAATAGCGGGGTAAATGAGCAGTTCTTC.

CDR3 nucleotide sequence: TGTGCCAGCAGTGTTAGATTCAGCGCCGGGGAGCTGTTTTTT. Amino acid sequence: CASSVRFSAGELFF. The chain recombines TRBV6-4 with TRBJ2-2; D gene ambiguous. The V gene lost 4 bases and the J gene lost 6 bases, with 12 bases spanning the gap. The germline gives CDR1 MRHNA, CDR2 SNTAGT. The CDR3 has 14 amino acids.

This clone was picked up many times. V and J are TRBV28 and TRBJ2-1, with D uncertain. This CDR3 is 12 amino acids long. Germline loops: CDR1 MDHEN, CDR2 SYDVKM. V gave up 2 bases and J gave up 4 bases, with 3 bases separating them. As DNA, the CDR3 is TGTGCCAGCAGTTTACCATACAATGAGCAGTTCTTC. Translating gives CASSLPYNEQFF.